This record looks at one T cell receptor (beta chain) sequence and its context. Antigen: not known. Germline lookup yields CDR1 SGHTA and CDR2 FQGNSA. The CDR3 covers 15 residues. Trimming removed 2 bases from V and 3 bases from J, with 12 bases in between. TCRdb's copy holds only in-frame clones and misses some; the assay was immunoSEQ multiplex PCR. The sample yields roughly 120,000 clones, 89% seen once. These data come from a study of T cell responses to AZD1222 COVID-19 vaccine. Study at large: Pooling was applied to second doses at about 4 or about 12 weeks.

Study conclusions and caveats: The study found Spike-specific TCR breadth and depth rose after two AZD1222 doses. Recipients of AZD1222 seropositive at baseline numbered only 6 or 7. Donor demographics were predominantly white British with a female majority; clonal diversity may be underestimated.

J is TRBJ2-3 and V is TRBV7-2; a weak D match, TRBD2 (7 bases). This receptor was obtained from an adult in good health. The sample consisted of peripheral blood, taken on day 0 of AZD1222 vaccination. This chain's CDR3 is CASSLSRGHTDTQYF. CDR3 nucleotide sequence: TGTGCCAGCAGCTTATCGCGGGGGCATACAGATACGCAGTATTTT.